This entry lists 14 T cell receptor beta chains sequenced from one sample in a study of blood T cell repertoires in COVID-19. This table comes from immunoSEQ multiplex PCR, and its TCRdb copy is limited to in-frame clones, with some not included. The profile covers approximately 180,000 clones, with roughly nine tenths appearing a single time and about 22% taken by the ten largest. Sequenced material: peripheral blood. The receptors were sampled from a man in his 60s with active or convalescent COVID-19.

In its sample, this clone was seen once. J is TRBJ2-3 and V is TRBV7-3; D is uncertain. Germline lookup yields CDR1 SGHTA and CDR2 FQGTGA. The V end was cut by 4 bases, the J end by 0 bases, with 8 bases between. The CDR3 extends over 14 amino acids. CDR3 in DNA: TGTGCCAGCAGCTCCGGTGGTAGCACAGATACGCAGTATTTT. Translation: CASSSGGSTDTQYF.

The V gene is TRBV5-4, the J gene TRBJ1-5; D is unresolved. There are 15 residues in the CDR3. Germline V gives CDR1 SGHNT, CDR2 YYREEE (reference sequence). Trimming shortened V by 2 bases and J by 0 bases, and 9 bases separated the two germline ends. The CDR3 DNA follows: TGTGCCAGCAGCTTCTCCCCAGATAGCAATCAGCCCCAGCATTTT. Encoded protein: CASSFSPDSNQPQHF.

In this sample, this clone turned up once. This rearrangement joins TRBV30 to TRBJ1-2, with 12 bases that match TRBD1. Germline loops: CDR1 GTSNPN, CDR2 SVGIG (reference sequence). V was clipped by 4 bases and J by 3 bases; unmatched bases: 6. The CDR3 runs to 15 residues. CDR3 bases: TGTGCCTGGAATCCGGGACAGGGGGCCCACTATGGCTACACCTTC. This sequence encodes CAWNPGQGAHYGYTF.

J is TRBJ2-3 and V is TRBV30, with 12 bases fitting TRBD2. CDR1 GTSNPN and CDR2 SVGIG come from the germline V gene (reference sequence). Losses at the gene ends were 0 bases for V and 6 bases for J; bases not matched to a gene: 7. This CDR3 region has 16 residues. This chain's CDR3 is CAWSVASGGAGDTQYF. The CDR3 nucleotides read TGTGCCTGGAGTGTGGCTAGCGGGGGGGCAGGGGATACGCAGTATTTT.

This rearrangement joins TRBV12-3 or TRBV12-4 to TRBJ2-1; D unclear. The CDR3 sequence is 12 residues long. V was pared by 3 bases and J by 7 bases, with 7 bases between. CDR3 nucleotides: TGTGCCAGCAGTTTTAACACGAATGAGCAGTTCTTC. Translating it yields CASSFNTNEQFF.

V gene TRBV7-9 combines with J gene TRBJ1-2; no clear D. The V gene's germline CDR1 is SEHNR and CDR2 FQNEAQ (reference sequence). V lost 0 bases and J lost 8, with 16 bases in between. This CDR3 region has 15 residues. The CDR3 spells CASSLAQTGLEGYTF. The CDR3 DNA reads TGTGCCAGCAGCTTAGCGCAAACTGGACTGGAGGGCTACACCTTC. Using reference TRBV7-9 and TRBJ1-2 for the parts outside the CDR3, the full variable domain is DTGVSQNPRHKITKRGQNVTFRCDPISEHNRLYWYRQTLGQGPEFLTYFQNEAQLEKSRLLSDRFSAERPKGSFSTLEIQRTEQGDSAMYLCASSLAQTGLEGYTFGSGTRLTVV.

The chain carries TRBV5-1 and TRBJ1-1, with D possibly matching TRBD1 (5 bases). The CDR3 length is 16 residues. Trimming left V 4 bases short and J 2 bases short, with 18 bases between. Germline V gene data show CDR1 as SGHRS and CDR2 as YFSETQ. The CDR3 coding sequence is TGCGCCAGCAGCGGAACGGGGGACTTTAGCAACACTGAAGCTTTCTTT. Its protein product is CASSGTGDFSNTEAFF.

The chain uses TRBV6-5 and TRBJ2-2; no definite D call. Germline CDR1 and CDR2: MNHEY and SVGAGI. V lost 8 bases to trimming and J lost 0 bases, with 7 bases between them. The CDR3 extends over 13 amino acids. For the CDR3, the DNA is TGTGCCAGCTGGCCCTCGAACACCGGGGAGCTGTTTTTT. Amino acids: CASWPSNTGELFF.

The rearrangement links TRBV5-1 to TRBJ1-2; D ambiguous. Germline V gene data show CDR1 as SGHRS and CDR2 as YFSETQ. This CDR3 is 15 amino acids long. Trimming shortened V by 1 base and J by 7 bases, and 17 bases separated the two germline ends. The CDR3 nucleotides read TGCGCCAGCAGCTTGATGGGCGGGGATATTGGTGGCTACACCTTC. It specifies CASSLMGGDIGGYTF.

The rearrangement uses TRBV7-9 and TRBJ2-7, with a weak D call TRBD2 (6 bases). Germline assignment: CDR1 SEHNR and CDR2 FQNEAQ (reference sequence). V lost 1 base and J 4 bases, leaving 11 bases between the germline ends. There are 14 residues in the CDR3. The CDR3: CASSLVSGVYEQYF. CDR3 DNA: TGTGCCAGCAGCTTAGTTTCGGGAGTTTACGAGCAGTACTTC.

V usage is TRBV11-3 and J usage is TRBJ1-2; TRBD1 matches at 10 bases. The germline V gene encodes CDR1 SGHNT and CDR2 YENEEA. V lost 1 base to trimming and J lost 3 bases; unmatched junction nucleotides: 5. The CDR3 runs 16 residues. The chain's CDR3 is CASSLGSTGGYYGYTF. The DNA for the CDR3 is TGTGCCAGCAGCTTAGGATCGACAGGGGGCTACTATGGCTACACCTTC.

The gene calls are TRBV7-2 and TRBJ2-3, with a possible D match to TRBD2 (5 bases). Trimming removed 5 bases at V and 1 base at J, with 13 bases between. The length of the CDR3 is 15 residues. CDR1 SGHTA and CDR2 FQGNSA come from the germline V gene. CDR3 residues: CASSLRTGGTDTQYF. The CDR3 DNA reads as TGTGCCAGCAGCCTCCGGACCGGGGGCACAGATACGCAGTATTTT.

This chain joins TRBV7-9 and TRBJ1-3; TRBD1 is a possible D gene (5 bases). The V end was cut by 3 bases, the J end by 8 bases, with 8 bases between. Germline CDR1 reads SEHNR; CDR2 reads FQNEAQ (reference sequence). CDR3 length: 12 amino acids. CDR3 residues: CASSFRGDTIYF. The CDR3, as DNA: TGTGCCAGCAGCTTTCGGGGGGACACCATATATTTT.

The chain links TRBV10-3 to TRBJ2-3; 7 bases are a match to TRBD1. Per germline, CDR1 ENHRY and CDR2 SYGVKD. This CDR3 is 16 amino acids long. V shed 3 bases and J 0 bases; nucleotides not matched to a gene: 6. The CDR3 DNA reads as TGTGCCATCAGTGAATATGACAGGGCTAGCACAGATACGCAGTATTTT. Protein sequence: CAISEYDRASTDTQYF.